This paragraph reports one T cell receptor (beta chain). Its antigen remains unidentified. This sample was taken from a study of response to subunit inactivated influenza vaccine. Findings and caveats of the study: Each seasonal flu vaccination may recruit only limited new T cells, authors suggested.

TCRdb reanalysed the RT-PCR reads using MiXCR and keeps one entry per CDR3 protein. The sample lists around 200,000 distinct CDR3 sequences, 9.2% occurring once. Trimming removed 0 bases at V and 3 bases at J, with 6 bases between. This CDR3 is 13 amino acids long. In germline, CDR1 is MNHEY, CDR2 SVGEGT. This sample comprised non-naive T cells sorted from PBMCs, obtained on the day of vaccination. The sequence came from a man aged 50 to 59 who received an inactivated influenza vaccine. The V and J genes are TRBV6-2 or TRBV6-3 and TRBJ2-7; D is unclear. CDR3 protein: CASSYSTLYEQYF. The DNA for the CDR3 is TGTGCCAGCAGTTACTCGACACTCTACGAGCAGTACTTC.